The sequence of this T cell receptor beta chain was determined in a study of T cell clonality in common variable immunodeficiency. General study findings and limits: Fewer deletions and N-nucleotide insertions were reportedly seen in common variable immunodeficiency TCR beta sequences.

Of note for this clone: The antigen is not known.

Clones were read by immunoSEQ multiplex PCR, and TCRdb kept only the in-frame ones, dropping some. The sample yields around 30,000 clones, without any singletons. Material for sequencing was peripheral blood mononuclear cells. The receptor was isolated from a human donor with common variable immunodeficiency.

CDR3 protein: CASSQRSGLAGGTDTQYF. The sequenced CDR3 bases are TGTGCCAGCAGTCAGAGGTCGGGGCTAGCGGGGGGCACAGATACG. The chain uses TRBV2 and TRBJ2-3; TRBD2 agrees at 10 bases. The observed sequence ends 3 residues before the CDR3 terminus, with the missing tail filled in from the germline J gene. The CDR3 sequence is 18 residues long. CDR1 SNHLY and CDR2 FYNNEI come from the germline V gene. The V and J ends lost 5 bases and 1 base, in that order; junction bases with no gene match: 12.